A selection of T cell receptor beta chains follows, all from one sample in a study of blood T cell repertoires in COVID-19. Profiled with immunoSEQ multiplex PCR; TCRdb holds only in-frame clones, not every one. The sample yields a few hundred thousand clones, 84% seen once. The specimen sequenced was peripheral blood. The receptors stem from a human donor in a cohort sampled during active COVID-19. The CDR3 runs from the conserved cysteine through the conserved F or W. Fields, in order: V gene, D gene, J gene, clone size, CDR3 protein, CDR3 DNA. The D gene is left open where the match is weak. Not every row has a clone size; where given, it reads once, few, many or a size class.

>TRBV7-9|-|TRBJ1-2|-
CASSLLRGGGDYGYTF
TGTGCCAGCAGCTTACTCCGCGGGGGAGGAGACTATGGCTACACCTTC
>TRBV5-1|-|TRBJ2-5|-
CASSLRGVEKETQYF
TGCGCCAGCAGCTTGCGAGGAGTTGAAAAAGAGACCCAGTACTTC
>TRBV6-5|-|TRBJ1-5|-
CASSPGRGAQPQHF
TGTGCCAGCAGTCCCGGTAGGGGTGCTCAGCCCCAGCATTTT
>TRBV19|-|TRBJ2-3|-
CASSNPGRGSGDTQYF
TGTGCCAGTAGTAATCCAGGGCGCGGATCAGGGGATACGCAGTATTTT
>TRBV4-2|TRBD2|TRBJ2-7|-
CASSRTFLAGAYEQYF
TGTGCCAGCAGCCGGACTTTCCTAGCGGGAGCTTACGAGCAGTACTTC
>TRBV6-6|-|TRBJ1-1|-
CASSYYQPGEAFF
TGTGCCAGCAGTTACTATCAACCGGGTGAAGCTTTCTTT
>TRBV6-6|-|TRBJ1-4|-
CASRFPTTNEKLFF
TGTGCCAGCAGATTCCCCACAACTAATGAAAAACTGTTTTTT
>TRBV28|TRBD2|TRBJ2-3|-
CASSLGLGIATDTQYF
TGTGCCAGCAGTTTGGGACTAGGTATTGCCACAGATACGCAGTATTTT
>TRBV27|-|TRBJ1-2|-
CASSFSGSGSSYGYTF
TGTGCCAGCAGTTTTTCAGGGTCGGGTTCGAGCTATGGCTACACCTTC
>TRBV11-2|TRBD1|TRBJ2-5|-
CASSFLTGGYGETQYF
TGTGCCAGCAGCTTCCTGACAGGGGGGTATGGAGAGACCCAGTACTTC
>TRBV10-3|-|TRBJ1-4|-
CAISENGQWLFF
TGTGCCATCAGTGAGAATGGACAGTGGCTGTTTTTT
>TRBV7-6|-|TRBJ1-6|-
CASSPLNMNSPLHF
TGTGCCAGCAGCCCCCTTAATATGAATTCACCCCTCCACTTT
>TRBV10-1|-|TRBJ1-1|-
CASSESDSTTEAFF
TGCGCCAGCAGTGAGTCGGACAGTACCACTGAAGCTTTCTTT
>TRBV12-5|TRBD1|TRBJ2-3|-
CASGPGQGSGDTQYF
TGTGCTAGTGGTCCAGGACAGGGGTCAGGAGATACGCAGTATTTT
>TRBV19|-|TRBJ1-2|-
CATETDTNYGYTF
TGTGCCACAGAGACCGACACCAACTATGGCTACACCTTC
>TRBV12-3/TRBV12-4|-|TRBJ1-3|-
CASSLGRNTIYF
TGTGCCAGCAGTTTAGGGAGGAACACCATATATTTT
>TRBV11-2|TRBD2|TRBJ2-1|-
CASSQSPGTSVSSYNEQFF
TGTGCCAGCAGCCAGTCCCCCGGGACTAGCGTAAGCTCCTACAATGAGCAGTTCTTC
>TRBV5-6|-|TRBJ2-2|-
CASSRNRVWNTGELFF
TGTGCCAGCAGCCGTAACAGGGTCTGGAACACCGGGGAGCTGTTTTTT
>TRBV2|TRBD1|TRBJ2-2|few
CASRGNPGTGGTGELFF
TGTGCCTCCCGAGGGAACCCGGGGACAGGGGGTACCGGGGAGCTGTTTTTT
>TRBV7-3|TRBD2|TRBJ2-2|-
CASSLTSGRGLTGELFF
TGTGCCAGCAGCTTAACTAGCGGGAGAGGTCTCACCGGGGAGCTGTTTTTT
>TRBV5-6|-|TRBJ2-3|-
CASSILVGGALTTDTQYF
TGTGCCAGCAGCATCCTAGTGGGGGGGGCCCTTACCACAGATACGCAGTATTTT
>TRBV19|TRBD2|TRBJ2-5|-
CASSIGGTGETQYF
TGTGCCAGTAGTATCGGGGGGACCGGGGAGACCCAGTACTTC
>TRBV19|TRBD1|TRBJ1-1|few
CASSIDATGENTEAFF
TGTGCCAGTAGTATAGATGCGACAGGGGAGAACACTGAAGCTTTCTTT
>TRBV4-1|TRBD2|TRBJ2-3|-
CASSKLAGGSRTDTQYF
TGCGCCAGCAGCAAATTAGCGGGAGGCTCCCGCACAGATACGCAGTATTTT
>TRBV3-1/TRBV3-2|-|TRBJ2-7|-
CASSQGLPDYEQYF
TGTGCCAGCAGCCAAGGACTACCCGACTACGAGCAGTACTTC
>TRBV7-6|TRBD1|TRBJ1-5|-
CASARDRGYQPQHF
TGTGCCAGCGCGAGGGACAGGGGTTATCAGCCCCAGCATTTT
>TRBV15|TRBD1|TRBJ2-5|-
CATSRRRTGVETQYF
TGTGCCACCAGCAGACGTCGGACAGGGGTAGAGACCCAGTACTTC
>TRBV9|TRBD2|TRBJ2-3|once
CASSVGTSRSTDTQYF
TGTGCCAGCAGCGTAGGGACTAGCAGAAGCACAGATACGCAGTATTTT
>TRBV14|TRBD2|TRBJ2-3|-
CASSQGPVAGGFATQYF
TGTGCCAGCAGCCAAGGCCCTGTGGCGGGGGGATTCGCTACGCAGTATTTT
>TRBV28|-|TRBJ1-1|once
CASSQRGHMNTEAFF
TGTGCCAGCAGTCAAAGAGGACACATGAACACTGAAGCTTTCTTT
>TRBV19|-|TRBJ1-5|-
CASKSYQGQPQHF
TGTGCCAGTAAGTCCTACCAGGGTCAGCCCCAGCATTTT
>TRBV7-9|-|TRBJ1-1|-
CASSRGEAPIRDEAFF
TGTGCCAGCAGCAGAGGGGAGGCGCCGATCCGGGATGAAGCTTTCTTT
>TRBV7-9|-|TRBJ1-1|few
CASSKLLNTEAFF
TGTGCCAGCAGCAAACTCCTGAACACTGAAGCTTTCTTT
>TRBV24-1|-|TRBJ1-1|-
CATRQRWNTEAFF
TGTGCCACGCGACAGCGTTGGAACACTGAAGCTTTCTTT
>TRBV6-5|TRBD1|TRBJ1-3|-
CATTGASGNTIYF
TGTGCCACTACAGGGGCCTCTGGAAACACCATATATTTT
>TRBV19|TRBD1|TRBJ1-2|-
CASSHTGGLFYGYTF
TGTGCCAGTAGTCACACAGGGGGCTTGTTCTATGGCTACACCTTC
>TRBV27|TRBD1|TRBJ2-1|once
CASSPRDRVGHNEQFF
TGTGCCAGCAGTCCAAGAGACAGGGTGGGCCACAATGAGCAGTTCTTC
>TRBV25-1|TRBD1|TRBJ1-4|-
CASGDLGTDESEKLFF
TGTGCCAGCGGAGATTTAGGGACAGACGAGAGTGAAAAACTGTTTTTT
>TRBV5-4|-|TRBJ1-4|-
CASSFTPGPNEKLFF
TGTGCCAGCAGCTTCACTCCAGGTCCTAATGAAAAACTGTTTTTT
>TRBV7-9|TRBD1|TRBJ2-3|-
CASSSMTGAFTDTQYF
TGTGCCAGCAGCTCTATGACAGGGGCCTTCACAGATACGCAGTATTTT
>TRBV4-2|TRBD1|TRBJ1-6|-
CASSQDWQGASPLHF
TGTGCCAGCAGCCAAGATTGGCAGGGGGCTTCACCCCTCCACTTT
>TRBV2|-|TRBJ1-2|-
CASVRPYGGTTTYGYTF
TGTGCCAGCGTTCGGCCATACGGCGGGACGACTACCTATGGCTACACCTTC